Listed below are T cell receptor beta chains from one sample, sequenced in a study of control samples from healthy donors and cancer patients. This table comes from immunoSEQ multiplex PCR, and its TCRdb copy is limited to in-frame clones, with some not included. The repertoire has 90,000 to 150,000 clones, 70% to 90% of them found once; the top ten carry 30% to 40%. Sequencing input: blood. The receptors were sampled from a man aged 45-65 years in good health. CDR3s include the opening cysteine and the closing phenylalanine or tryptophan. The D gene is left open where the match is weak. Size is omitted from some rows. Given values are once, few, many or a class for expanded clones.

D	J	V	size	CDR3	DNA
TRBD1	TRBJ1-2	TRBV9	NA	CASSLDRGYGYTF	TGTGCCAGCAGCCTGGACAGGGGCTATGGCTACACCTTC
NA	TRBJ2-1	TRBV9	NA	CASSVDPGVVNEQFF	TGTGCCAGCAGCGTAGATCCGGGGGTAGTGAATGAGCAGTTCTTC
TRBD2	TRBJ2-3	TRBV4-2	NA	CASSRLSGGSSSTDTQYF	TGTGCCAGCAGCCGGTTGAGCGGGGGATCCTCGAGCACAGATACGCAGTATTTT
NA	TRBJ2-7	TRBV5-1	once	CASSLVVVTTVAYEQYF	TGCGCCAGCAGCTTGGTGGTGGTGACGACAGTGGCCTACGAGCAGTACTTC
TRBD1	TRBJ2-2	TRBV9	once	CASRTGSTGELFF	TGTGCCAGCCGGACAGGGAGCACCGGGGAGCTGTTTTTT
NA	TRBJ1-1	TRBV12-3/TRBV12-4	NA	CASSLWGTEAFF	TGTGCCAGCAGTTTATGGGGAACTGAAGCTTTCTTT
NA	TRBJ2-3	TRBV11-2	NA	CASSTWDNTDTQYF	TGTGCCAGCAGCACCTGGGACAACACAGATACGCAGTATTTT
TRBD1	TRBJ1-5	TRBV19	few	CASRGQGSYGNQPQHF	TGTGCCAGTAGGGGACAGGGGTCGTATGGCAATCAGCCCCAGCATTTT
NA	TRBJ1-4	TRBV21-1	NA	CASSKGPSQATNEKLFF	TGTGCCAGCAGCAAAGGACCGTCCCAGGCAACTAATGAAAAACTGTTTTTT
TRBD1	TRBJ1-1	TRBV2	NA	CASKRDRNTEAFF	TGTGCCAGCAAGCGGGACAGAAACACTGAAGCTTTCTTT
NA	TRBJ1-5	TRBV18	NA	CASSDSLNQPQHF	TGTGCCAGCTCAGACAGCCTCAATCAGCCCCAGCATTTT
NA	TRBJ1-2	TRBV5-4	NA	CASSLDPGASYGYTF	TGTGCCAGCAGCTTGGACCCCGGGGCATCATATGGCTACACCTTC
NA	TRBJ1-2	TRBV7-2	NA	CASSIGGNGYTF	TGTGCCAGCAGCATCGGGGGGAACGGCTACACCTTC